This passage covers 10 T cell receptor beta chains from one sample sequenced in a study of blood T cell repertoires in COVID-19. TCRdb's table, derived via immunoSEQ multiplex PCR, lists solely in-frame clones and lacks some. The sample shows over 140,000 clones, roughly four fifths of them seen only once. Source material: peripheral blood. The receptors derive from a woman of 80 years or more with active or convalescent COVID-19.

The CDR3 DNA follows: TGTGCCAGCAGCTCTAGCGTTGGTAAGACGTCGTACTTC. Its protein product is CASSSSVGKTSYF. The V gene is TRBV27, the J gene TRBJ2-5, with a weak D call TRBD2 (6 bases). The V gene lost 6 bases and the J gene lost 13 bases, with 21 bases spanning the gap. The germline V gene encodes CDR1 MNHEY and CDR2 SMNVEV (reference sequence). CDR3 length: 13 amino acids.

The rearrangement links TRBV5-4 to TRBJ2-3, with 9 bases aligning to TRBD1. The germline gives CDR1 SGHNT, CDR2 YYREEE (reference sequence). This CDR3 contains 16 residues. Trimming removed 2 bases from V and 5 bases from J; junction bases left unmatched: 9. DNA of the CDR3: TGTGCCAGCAGCTTTGGCACAGGGGGCTTGGTAGATACGCAGTATTTT. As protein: CASSFGTGGLVDTQYF.

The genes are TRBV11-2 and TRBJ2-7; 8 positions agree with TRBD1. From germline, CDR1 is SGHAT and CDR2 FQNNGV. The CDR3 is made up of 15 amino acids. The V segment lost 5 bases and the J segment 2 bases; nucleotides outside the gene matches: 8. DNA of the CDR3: TGTGCCAGCAGCCGGCCCGGGGACAGGACCTACGAGCAGTACTTC. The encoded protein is CASSRPGDRTYEQYF.

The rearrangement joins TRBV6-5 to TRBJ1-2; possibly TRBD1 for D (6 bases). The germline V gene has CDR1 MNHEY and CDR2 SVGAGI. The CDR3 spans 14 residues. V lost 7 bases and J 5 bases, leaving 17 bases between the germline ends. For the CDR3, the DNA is TGTGCCAGCAAGATTTCAGGGGCGAGTTATGGCTACACCTTC. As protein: CASKISGASYGYTF.

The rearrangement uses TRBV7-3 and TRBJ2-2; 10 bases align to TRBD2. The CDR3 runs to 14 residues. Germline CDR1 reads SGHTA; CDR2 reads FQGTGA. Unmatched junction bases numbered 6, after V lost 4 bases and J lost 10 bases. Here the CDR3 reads CASSSAGGPVELFF. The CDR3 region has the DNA TGTGCCAGCAGCTCAGCGGGGGGGCCTGTGGAGCTGTTTTTT.

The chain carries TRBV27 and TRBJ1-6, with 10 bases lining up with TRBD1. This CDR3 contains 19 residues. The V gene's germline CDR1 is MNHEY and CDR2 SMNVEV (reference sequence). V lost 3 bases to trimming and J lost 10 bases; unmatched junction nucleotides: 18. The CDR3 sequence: CASSFGQGVGEVGVSPLHF. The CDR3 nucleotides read TGTGCCAGCAGTTTCGGACAGGGGGTAGGTGAGGTGGGAGTCTCACCCCTCCACTTT.

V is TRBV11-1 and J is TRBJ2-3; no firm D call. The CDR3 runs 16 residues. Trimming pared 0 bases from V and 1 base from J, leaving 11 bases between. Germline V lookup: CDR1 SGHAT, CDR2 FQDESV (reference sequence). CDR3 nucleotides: TGTGCCAGCAGCTTAGCGTTGGGTACAGGCACAGATACGCAGTATTTT. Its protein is CASSLALGTGTDTQYF.

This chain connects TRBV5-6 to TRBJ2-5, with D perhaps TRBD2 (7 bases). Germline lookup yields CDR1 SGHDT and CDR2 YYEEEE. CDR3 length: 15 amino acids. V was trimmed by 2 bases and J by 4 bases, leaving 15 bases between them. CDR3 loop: CASSFLGGAGETQYF. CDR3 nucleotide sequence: TGTGCCAGCAGCTTTTTAGGGGGGGCCGGAGAGACCCAGTACTTC.

The CDR3 is CASSATGQGTGAFF. For the CDR3, the DNA is TGTGCCAGCAGCGCCACGGGACAGGGCACGGGAGCTTTCTTT. The gene calls are TRBV9 and TRBJ1-1; 9 bases agree with TRBD1. The V segment lost 3 bases and the J segment 10 bases; nucleotides outside the gene matches: 10. Germline-derived CDR1 and CDR2 are SGDLS and YYNGEE. CDR3 length: 14 amino acids.

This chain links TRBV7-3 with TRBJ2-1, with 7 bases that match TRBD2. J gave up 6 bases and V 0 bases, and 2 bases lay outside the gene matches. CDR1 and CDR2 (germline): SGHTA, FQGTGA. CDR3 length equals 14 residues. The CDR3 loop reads CASSLTGGFNEQFF. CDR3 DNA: TGTGCCAGCAGCTTAACGGGAGGGTTCAATGAGCAGTTCTTC.